In its sample, the clone carrying this T cell receptor (beta chain) was seen once. Antigen unknown. The data were obtained in a study of T cell responses to AZD1222 COVID-19 vaccine. Repertoires were generated with immunoSEQ multiplex PCR, while TCRdb's copy carries only in-frame clones and drops some. The sample includes approximately 270,000 clones, 90% to 95% of them seen just once. From germline, CDR1 is MDHEN and CDR2 SYDVKM. Trimming took 3 bases from V and 3 from J, leaving 9 bases between them. There are 14 residues in the CDR3. Study-wide points: Vaccine-associated CD4 TCRs spanned spike, dominant at 160-218 and 743-854.

The V call is TRBV28, the J call TRBJ1-5; a possible D gene is TRBD1 (6 bases). The starting material was peripheral blood, obtained 28 days after the second AZD1222 dose. This sequence originates from an adult who received the AZD1222 COVID-19 vaccine. CDR3 residues: CASSLGTINQPQHF. CDR3 nucleotides: TGTGCCAGCAGTTTGGGGACAATCAATCAGCCCCAGCATTTT.